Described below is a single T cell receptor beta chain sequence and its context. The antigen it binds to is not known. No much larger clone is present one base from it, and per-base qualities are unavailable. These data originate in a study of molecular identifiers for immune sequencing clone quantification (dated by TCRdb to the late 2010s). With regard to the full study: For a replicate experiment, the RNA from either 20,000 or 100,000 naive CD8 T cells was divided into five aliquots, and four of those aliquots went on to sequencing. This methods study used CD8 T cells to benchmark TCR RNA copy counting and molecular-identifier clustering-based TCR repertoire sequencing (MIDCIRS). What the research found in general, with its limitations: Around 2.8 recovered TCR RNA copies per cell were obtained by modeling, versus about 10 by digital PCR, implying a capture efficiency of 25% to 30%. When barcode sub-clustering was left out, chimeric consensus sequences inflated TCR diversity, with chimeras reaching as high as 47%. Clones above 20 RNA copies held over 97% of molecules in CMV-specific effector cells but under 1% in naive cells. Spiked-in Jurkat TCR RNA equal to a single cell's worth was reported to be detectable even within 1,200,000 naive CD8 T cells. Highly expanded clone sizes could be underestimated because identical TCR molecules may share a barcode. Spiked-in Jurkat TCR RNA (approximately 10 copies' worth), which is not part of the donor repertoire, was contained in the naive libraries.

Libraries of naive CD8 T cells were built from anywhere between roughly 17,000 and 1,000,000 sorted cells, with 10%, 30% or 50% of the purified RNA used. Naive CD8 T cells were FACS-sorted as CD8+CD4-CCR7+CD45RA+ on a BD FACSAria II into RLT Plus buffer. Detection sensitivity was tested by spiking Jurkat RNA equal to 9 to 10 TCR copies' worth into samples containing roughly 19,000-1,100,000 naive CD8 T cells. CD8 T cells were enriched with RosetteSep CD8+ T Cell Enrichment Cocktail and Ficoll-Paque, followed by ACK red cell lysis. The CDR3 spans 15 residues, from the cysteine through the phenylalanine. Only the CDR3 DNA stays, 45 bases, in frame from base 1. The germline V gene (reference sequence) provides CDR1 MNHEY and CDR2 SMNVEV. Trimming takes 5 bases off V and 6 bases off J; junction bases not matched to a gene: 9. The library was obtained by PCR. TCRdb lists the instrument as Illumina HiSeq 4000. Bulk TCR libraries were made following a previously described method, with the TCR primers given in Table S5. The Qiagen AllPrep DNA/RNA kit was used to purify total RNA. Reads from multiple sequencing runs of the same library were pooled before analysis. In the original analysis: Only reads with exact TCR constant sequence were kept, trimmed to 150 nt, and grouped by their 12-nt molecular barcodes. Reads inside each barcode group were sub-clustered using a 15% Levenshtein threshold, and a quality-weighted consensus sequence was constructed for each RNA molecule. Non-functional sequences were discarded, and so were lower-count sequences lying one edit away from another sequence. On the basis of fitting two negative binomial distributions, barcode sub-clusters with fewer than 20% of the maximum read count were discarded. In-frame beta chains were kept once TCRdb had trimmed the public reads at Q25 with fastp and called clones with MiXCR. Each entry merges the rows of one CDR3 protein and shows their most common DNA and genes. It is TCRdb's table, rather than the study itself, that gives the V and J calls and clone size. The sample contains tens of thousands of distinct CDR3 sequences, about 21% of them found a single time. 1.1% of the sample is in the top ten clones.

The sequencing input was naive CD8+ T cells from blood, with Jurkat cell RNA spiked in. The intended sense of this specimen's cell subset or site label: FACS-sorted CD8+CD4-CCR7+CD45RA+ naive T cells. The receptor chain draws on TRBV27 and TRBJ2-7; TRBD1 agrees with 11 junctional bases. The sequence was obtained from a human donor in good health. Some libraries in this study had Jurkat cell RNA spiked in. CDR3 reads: CASSAGTGGYSEQYF. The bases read TGTGCCAGCAGTGCTGGGACAGGGGGGTACTCCGAGCAGTACTTC.